The rows below give T cell receptor beta chains drawn from one sample of a study of identical twins. Each CDR3 protein gets one entry after TCRdb re-called the 5' RACE reads with MiXCR. The table includes under 300,000 distinct CDR3 sequences, about 14% detected once. The sample taken for sequencing was memory (CD45RO+) T cells sorted from blood. Receptor source: a woman in her late teens or twenties in good health. Each CDR3 is given with its conserved first and last residue. Fields, in order: CDR3 protein, CDR3 DNA, clone size, D gene, V gene, J gene. A D gene is named only where the DNA matches it firmly. Rows may omit the clone size; those that give it use once, few, many or a size class.

CDR3aa: CASSFYPFLGQGAVEQYF
CDR3nt: TGTGCCAGCAGTTTTTACCCCTTCCTGGGACAGGGGGCGGTCGAGCAGTACTTC
abundance: few
d_gene: TRBD1
v_gene: TRBV12-3/TRBV12-4
j_gene: TRBJ2-7

CDR3aa: CASSPLNLLGGHQETQYF
CDR3nt: TGTGCCAGCTCACCACTTAATCTACTCGGAGGGCACCAAGAGACCCAGTACTTC
abundance: .
d_gene: .
v_gene: TRBV18
j_gene: TRBJ2-5

CDR3aa: CASSPRAEGETQYF
CDR3nt: TGCGCCAGCAGTCCTCGGGCTGAGGGAGAGACCCAGTACTTC
abundance: .
d_gene: .
v_gene: TRBV23-1
j_gene: TRBJ2-5

CDR3aa: CASRGNWVNTGELFF
CDR3nt: TGTGCCAGTAGGGGGAACTGGGTCAACACCGGGGAGCTGTTTTTT
abundance: few
d_gene: .
v_gene: TRBV19
j_gene: TRBJ2-2

CDR3aa: CASSLVPGPQEQFF
CDR3nt: TGTGCCAGCAGCTTAGTCCCGGGGCCACAAGAGCAGTTCTTC
abundance: few
d_gene: .
v_gene: TRBV7-6
j_gene: TRBJ2-1

CDR3aa: CSARETRNEQFF
CDR3nt: TGCAGTGCTAGGGAAACGCGGAATGAGCAGTTCTTC
abundance: few
d_gene: .
v_gene: TRBV20-1
j_gene: TRBJ2-1

CDR3aa: CASSLDTSGGRDTQYF
CDR3nt: TGTGCCAGCAGCTTGGATACTAGCGGGGGGAGAGATACGCAGTATTTT
abundance: .
d_gene: TRBD2
v_gene: TRBV5-4
j_gene: TRBJ2-3

CDR3aa: CSASPGQGTQETQYF
CDR3nt: TGCAGTGCGTCTCCGGGACAGGGGACCCAAGAGACCCAGTACTTC
abundance: many
d_gene: TRBD1
v_gene: TRBV20-1
j_gene: TRBJ2-5

CDR3aa: CASSQEGWRGEKLFF
CDR3nt: TGTGCCAGCAGCCAAGAAGGCTGGAGGGGGGAAAAACTGTTTTTT
abundance: few
d_gene: .
v_gene: TRBV4-2
j_gene: TRBJ1-4

CDR3aa: CSARPSRGQPQHF
CDR3nt: TGCAGTGCTAGACCTTCCAGGGGTCAGCCCCAGCATTTT
abundance: few
d_gene: .
v_gene: TRBV20-1
j_gene: TRBJ1-5

CDR3aa: CASSPLGTSVSSTDTQYF
CDR3nt: TGTGCCAGCAGCCCCCTTGGGACTAGCGTATCTAGCACAGATACGCAGTATTTT
abundance: .
d_gene: TRBD2
v_gene: TRBV11-2
j_gene: TRBJ2-3

CDR3aa: CSASAGLAEGISYEQYF
CDR3nt: TGCAGTGCTAGTGCTGGACTAGCGGAGGGAATAAGCTACGAGCAGTACTTC
abundance: few
d_gene: TRBD2
v_gene: TRBV20-1
j_gene: TRBJ2-7

CDR3aa: CSAYGTEANYGYTF
CDR3nt: TGCAGTGCTTATGGGACAGAAGCTAACTATGGCTACACCTTC
abundance: few
d_gene: TRBD1
v_gene: TRBV20-1
j_gene: TRBJ1-2

CDR3aa: CASTITPGGSYEQYF
CDR3nt: TGTGCCAGCACTATAACCCCAGGGGGAAGCTACGAGCAGTACTTC
abundance: many
d_gene: TRBD1
v_gene: TRBV6-1
j_gene: TRBJ2-7

CDR3aa: CSARGGTGLTNYGYTF
CDR3nt: TGCAGTGCTAGGGGGGGGACAGGGCTAACTAACTATGGCTACACCTTC
abundance: few
d_gene: TRBD1
v_gene: TRBV20-1
j_gene: TRBJ1-2

CDR3aa: CSASGLAGGNIQETQYF
CDR3nt: TGCAGTGCTAGCGGCCTAGCGGGAGGGAATATCCAAGAGACCCAGTACTTC
abundance: .
d_gene: TRBD2
v_gene: TRBV20-1
j_gene: TRBJ2-5

CDR3aa: CASSLAQTGELFF
CDR3nt: TGCGCCAGCAGCTTGGCTCAGACCGGGGAGCTGTTTTTT
abundance: many
d_gene: .
v_gene: TRBV5-1
j_gene: TRBJ2-2

CDR3aa: CSARDTQYF
CDR3nt: TGCAGTGCCCGGGATACGCAGTATTTT
abundance: .
d_gene: .
v_gene: TRBV20-1
j_gene: TRBJ2-3

CDR3aa: CASTYRGGDTQYF
CDR3nt: TGTGCCAGCACTTACAGGGGAGGGGATACGCAGTATTTT
abundance: few
d_gene: .
v_gene: TRBV2
j_gene: TRBJ2-3

CDR3aa: CSASRSPSTDTQYF
CDR3nt: TGCAGTGCTAGCCGAAGCCCGAGCACAGATACGCAGTATTTT
abundance: few
d_gene: .
v_gene: TRBV20-1
j_gene: TRBJ2-3

CDR3aa: CASSTWDGSTEAFF
CDR3nt: TGTGCCAGCAGCACCTGGGACGGATCCACTGAAGCTTTCTTT
abundance: .
d_gene: .
v_gene: TRBV5-4
j_gene: TRBJ1-1

CDR3aa: CASRGRTYEQYF
CDR3nt: TGTGCCAGCAGAGGGAGGACCTACGAGCAGTACTTC
abundance: many
d_gene: .
v_gene: TRBV7-8
j_gene: TRBJ2-7

CDR3aa: CASSPDGGNTIYF
CDR3nt: TGTGCCAGCAGCCCGGACGGAGGAAACACCATATATTTT
abundance: few
d_gene: .
v_gene: TRBV7-3
j_gene: TRBJ1-3

CDR3aa: CSASGGNQETQYF
CDR3nt: TGCAGCGCCAGCGGGGGGAACCAAGAGACCCAGTACTTC
abundance: .
d_gene: TRBD2
v_gene: TRBV29-1
j_gene: TRBJ2-5

CDR3aa: CASTELGHEQYF
CDR3nt: TGTGCCAGCACCGAATTGGGCCACGAGCAGTACTTC
abundance: few
d_gene: .
v_gene: TRBV12-3/TRBV12-4
j_gene: TRBJ2-7

CDR3aa: CAWTLAGANVLTF
CDR3nt: TGTGCCTGGACGCTGGCTGGGGCCAACGTCCTGACTTTC
abundance: .
d_gene: .
v_gene: TRBV30
j_gene: TRBJ2-6

CDR3aa: CASGIREDEKLFF
CDR3nt: TGTGCTAGCGGGATCAGGGAAGATGAAAAACTGTTTTTT
abundance: .
d_gene: .
v_gene: TRBV12-5
j_gene: TRBJ1-4

CDR3aa: CATSVAGNTIYF
CDR3nt: TGTGCCACCAGTGTGGCTGGAAACACCATATATTTT
abundance: .
d_gene: .
v_gene: TRBV15
j_gene: TRBJ1-3

CDR3aa: CASSLKWASGGAGEQFF
CDR3nt: TGTGCCAGCAGCTTGAAATGGGCTAGCGGGGGGGCCGGCGAGCAGTTCTTC
abundance: .
d_gene: TRBD2
v_gene: TRBV5-5
j_gene: TRBJ2-1